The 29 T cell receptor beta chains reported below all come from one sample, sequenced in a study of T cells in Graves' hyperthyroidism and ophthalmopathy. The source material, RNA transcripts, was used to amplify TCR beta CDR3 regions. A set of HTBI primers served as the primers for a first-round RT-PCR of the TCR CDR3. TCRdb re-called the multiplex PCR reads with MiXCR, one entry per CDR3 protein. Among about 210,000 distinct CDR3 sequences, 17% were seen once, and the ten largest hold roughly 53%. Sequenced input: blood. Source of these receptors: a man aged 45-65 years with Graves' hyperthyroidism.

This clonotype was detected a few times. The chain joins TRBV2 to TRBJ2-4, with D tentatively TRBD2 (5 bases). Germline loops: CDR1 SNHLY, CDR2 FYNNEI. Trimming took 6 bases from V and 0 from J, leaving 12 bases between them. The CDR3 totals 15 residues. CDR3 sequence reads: CASRAGFIAKNIQYF. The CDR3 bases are TGTGCCAGCAGGGCGGGCTTTATAGCCAAAAACATTCAGTACTTC.

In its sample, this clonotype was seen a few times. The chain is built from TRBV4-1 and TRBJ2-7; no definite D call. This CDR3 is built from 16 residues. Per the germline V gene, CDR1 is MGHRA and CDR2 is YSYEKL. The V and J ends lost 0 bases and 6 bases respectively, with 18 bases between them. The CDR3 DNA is TGCGCCAGCAGCCAAGAGGGTCCTAGACTTTACTCCGAGCAGTACTTC. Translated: CASSQEGPRLYSEQYF.

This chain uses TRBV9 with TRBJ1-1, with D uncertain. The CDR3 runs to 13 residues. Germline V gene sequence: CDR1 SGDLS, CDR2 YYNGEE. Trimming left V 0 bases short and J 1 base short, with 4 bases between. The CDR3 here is CASSVGKNTEAFF. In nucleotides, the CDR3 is TGTGCCAGCAGCGTAGGGAAGAACACTGAAGCTTTCTTT.

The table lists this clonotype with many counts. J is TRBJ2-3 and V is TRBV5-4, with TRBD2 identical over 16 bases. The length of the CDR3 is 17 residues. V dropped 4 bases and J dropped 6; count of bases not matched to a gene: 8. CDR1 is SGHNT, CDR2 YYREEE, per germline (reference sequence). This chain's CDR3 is CASSAGTSGRAEDTQYF. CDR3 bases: TGTGCCAGCAGCGCCGGGACTAGCGGGAGGGCCGAGGATACGCAGTATTTT.

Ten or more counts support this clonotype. The CDR3 region has the DNA TGTGCCAGCACCCTTAGCCCGGCCCAGAGGGGCTACACCTTC. This encodes CASTLSPAQRGYTF. The chain links TRBV28 to TRBJ1-2; D not resolved. Germline V gene data show CDR1 as MDHEN and CDR2 as SYDVKM. V was cut by 7 bases and J by 8 bases, with 20 bases left in between. This CDR3 is 14 amino acids long.

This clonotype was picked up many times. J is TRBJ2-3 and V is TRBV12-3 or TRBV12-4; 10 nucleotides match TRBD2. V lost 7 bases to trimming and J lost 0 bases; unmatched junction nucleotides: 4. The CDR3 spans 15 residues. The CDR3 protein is CASNLAGVSTDTQYF. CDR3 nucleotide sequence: TGTGCCAGCAATCTAGCGGGAGTTAGCACAGATACGCAGTATTTT.

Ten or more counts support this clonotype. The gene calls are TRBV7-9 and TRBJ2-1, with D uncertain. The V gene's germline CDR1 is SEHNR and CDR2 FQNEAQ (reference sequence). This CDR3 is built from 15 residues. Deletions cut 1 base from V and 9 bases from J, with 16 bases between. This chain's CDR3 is CASSLDWSGWSEQFF. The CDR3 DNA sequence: TGTGCCAGCAGCTTAGACTGGTCCGGATGGAGTGAGCAGTTCTTC.

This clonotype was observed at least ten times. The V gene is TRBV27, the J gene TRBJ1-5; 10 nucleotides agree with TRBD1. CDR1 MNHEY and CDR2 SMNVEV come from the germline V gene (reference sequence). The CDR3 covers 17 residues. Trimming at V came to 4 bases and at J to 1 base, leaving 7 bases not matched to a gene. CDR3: CASSSPLDRGSNQPQHF. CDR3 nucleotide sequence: TGTGCCAGCAGTTCCCCCCTGGACAGGGGGAGCAATCAGCCCCAGCATTTT.

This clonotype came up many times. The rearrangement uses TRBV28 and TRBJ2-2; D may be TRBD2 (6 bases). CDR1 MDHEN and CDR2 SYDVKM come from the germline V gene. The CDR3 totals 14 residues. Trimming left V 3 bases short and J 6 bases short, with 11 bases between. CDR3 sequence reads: CASSLGGTSGELFF. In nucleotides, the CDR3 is TGTGCCAGCAGTTTGGGAGGAACCTCCGGGGAGCTGTTTTTT. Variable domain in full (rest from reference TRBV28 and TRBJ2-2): DVKVTQSSRYLVKRTGEKVFLECVQDMDHENMFWYRQDPGLGLRLIYFSYDVKMKEKGDIPEGYSVSREKKERFSLILESASTNQTSMYLCASSLGGTSGELFFGEGSRLTVL.

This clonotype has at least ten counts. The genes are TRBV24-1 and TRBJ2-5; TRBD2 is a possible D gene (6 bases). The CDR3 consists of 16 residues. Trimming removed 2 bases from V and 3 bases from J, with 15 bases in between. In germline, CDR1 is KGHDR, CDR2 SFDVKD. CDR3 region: CATSDSGDWAEETQYF. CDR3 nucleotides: TGTGCCACCAGTGATTCGGGGGATTGGGCAGAAGAGACCCAGTACTTC.

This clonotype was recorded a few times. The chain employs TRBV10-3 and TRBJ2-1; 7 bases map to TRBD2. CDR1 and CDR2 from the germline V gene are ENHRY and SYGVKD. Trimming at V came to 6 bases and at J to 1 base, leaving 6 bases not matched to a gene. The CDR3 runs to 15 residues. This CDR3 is CAISSDGGSYNEQFF. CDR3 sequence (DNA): TGTGCCATCAGCTCAGACGGGGGGTCCTACAATGAGCAGTTCTTC.

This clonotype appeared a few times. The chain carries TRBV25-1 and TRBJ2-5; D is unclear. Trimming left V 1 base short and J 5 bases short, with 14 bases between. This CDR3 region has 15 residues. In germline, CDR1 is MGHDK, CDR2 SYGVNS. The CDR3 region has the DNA TGTGCCAGCAGTGAATTGAGTCCCTCCCGGGAGACCCAGTACTTC. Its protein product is CASSELSPSRETQYF.

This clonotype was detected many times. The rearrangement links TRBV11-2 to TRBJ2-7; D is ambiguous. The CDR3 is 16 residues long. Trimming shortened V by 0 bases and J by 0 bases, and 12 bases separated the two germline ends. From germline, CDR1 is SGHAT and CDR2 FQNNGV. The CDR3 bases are TGTGCCAGCAGCTTAGATTTGACCGGTGACTCCTACGAGCAGTACTTC. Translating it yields CASSLDLTGDSYEQYF.

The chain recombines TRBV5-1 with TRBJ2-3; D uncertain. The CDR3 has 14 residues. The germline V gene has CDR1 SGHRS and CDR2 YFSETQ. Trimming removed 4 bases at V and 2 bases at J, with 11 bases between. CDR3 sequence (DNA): TGCGCCAGCAGCCCGGACCGACTCACAGATACGCAGTATTTT. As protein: CASSPDRLTDTQYF. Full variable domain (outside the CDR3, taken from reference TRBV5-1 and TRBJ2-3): KAGVTQTPRYLIKTRGQQVTLSCSPISGHRSVSWYQQTPGQGLQFLFEYFSETQRNKGNFPGRFSGRQFSNSRSEMNVSTLELGDSALYLCASSPDRLTDTQYFGPGTRLTVL.

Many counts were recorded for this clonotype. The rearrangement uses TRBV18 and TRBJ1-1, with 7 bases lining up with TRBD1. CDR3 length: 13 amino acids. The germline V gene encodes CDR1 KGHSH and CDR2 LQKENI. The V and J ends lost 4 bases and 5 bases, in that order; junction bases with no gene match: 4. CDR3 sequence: CASSLDRATEAFF. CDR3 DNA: TGTGCCAGCTCACTAGACAGGGCAACTGAAGCTTTCTTT.

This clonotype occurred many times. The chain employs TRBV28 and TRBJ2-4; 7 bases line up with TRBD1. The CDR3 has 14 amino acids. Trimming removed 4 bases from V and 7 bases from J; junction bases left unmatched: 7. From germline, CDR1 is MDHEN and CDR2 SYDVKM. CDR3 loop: CASSWGTTGNIQYF. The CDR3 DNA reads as TGTGCCAGCAGTTGGGGCACGACAGGGAACATTCAGTACTTC.

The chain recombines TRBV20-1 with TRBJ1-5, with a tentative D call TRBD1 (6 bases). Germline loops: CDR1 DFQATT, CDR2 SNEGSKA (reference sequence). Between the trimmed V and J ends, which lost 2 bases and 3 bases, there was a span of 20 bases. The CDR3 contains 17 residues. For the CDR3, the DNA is TGCAGTGCTAGACCCCGACGAGGAGACAGGCTCAATCAGCCCCAGCATTTT. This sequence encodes CSARPRRGDRLNQPQHF.

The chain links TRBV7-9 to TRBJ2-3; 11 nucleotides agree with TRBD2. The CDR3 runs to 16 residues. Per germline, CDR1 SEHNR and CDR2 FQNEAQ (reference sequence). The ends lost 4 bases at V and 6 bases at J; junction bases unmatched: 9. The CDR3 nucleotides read TGTGCCAGCAGCTCGGGGACTAGCGGAACCCACGATACGCAGTATTTT. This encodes CASSSGTSGTHDTQYF.

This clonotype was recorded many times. For the CDR3, the DNA is TGTGCCAGCAGCTTAGGGACAGGGGGTTCACCCCTCCACTTT. Amino acid sequence: CASSLGTGGSPLHF. The genes are TRBV7-2 and TRBJ1-6; TRBD1 agrees at 10 bases. The V and J ends lost 1 base and 9 bases, in that order; junction bases with no gene match: 0. Germline V gene sequence: CDR1 SGHTA, CDR2 FQGNSA. There are 14 residues in the CDR3.

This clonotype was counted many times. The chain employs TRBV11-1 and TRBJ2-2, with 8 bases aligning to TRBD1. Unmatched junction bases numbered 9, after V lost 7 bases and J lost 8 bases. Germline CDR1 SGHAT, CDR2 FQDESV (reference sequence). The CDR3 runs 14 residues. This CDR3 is CASNRDRKTGELFF. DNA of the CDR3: TGTGCCAGCAACCGGGACAGGAAAACAGGGGAGCTGTTTTTT.

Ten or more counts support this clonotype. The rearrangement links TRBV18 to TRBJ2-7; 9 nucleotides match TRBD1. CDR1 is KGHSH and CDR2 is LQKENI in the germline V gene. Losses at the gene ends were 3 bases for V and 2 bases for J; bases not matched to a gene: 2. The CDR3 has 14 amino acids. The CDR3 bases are TGTGCCAGCTCACCCGGACAGGGGCCCTACGAGCAGTACTTC. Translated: CASSPGQGPYEQYF. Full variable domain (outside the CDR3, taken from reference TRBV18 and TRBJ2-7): NAGVMQNPRHLVRRRGQEARLRCSPMKGHSHVYWYRQLPEEGLKFMVYLQKENIIDESGMPKERFSAEFPKEGPSILRIQQVVRGDSAAYFCASSPGQGPYEQYFGPGTRLTVT.

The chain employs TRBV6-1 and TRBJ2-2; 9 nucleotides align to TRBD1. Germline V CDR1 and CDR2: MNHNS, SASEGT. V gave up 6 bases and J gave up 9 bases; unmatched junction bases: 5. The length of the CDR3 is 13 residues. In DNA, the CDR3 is TGTGCCAGCAGCATACAGGGGGCCCGGGAGCTGTTTTTT. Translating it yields CASSIQGARELFF.

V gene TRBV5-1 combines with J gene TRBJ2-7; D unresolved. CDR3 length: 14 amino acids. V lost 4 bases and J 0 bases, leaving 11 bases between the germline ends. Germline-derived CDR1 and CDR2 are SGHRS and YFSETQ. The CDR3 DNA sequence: TGCGCCAGCAGCGGAACTCCAGGCTCCTACGAGCAGTACTTC. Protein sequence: CASSGTPGSYEQYF.

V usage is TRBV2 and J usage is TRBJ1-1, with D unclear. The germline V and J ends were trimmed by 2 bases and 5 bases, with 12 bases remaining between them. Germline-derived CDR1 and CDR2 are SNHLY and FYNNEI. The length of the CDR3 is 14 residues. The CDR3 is CASSEWSRRTEAFF. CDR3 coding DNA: TGTGCCAGCAGTGAATGGAGCCGGAGGACTGAAGCTTTCTTT.

The CDR3 bases are TGTGCCAGCACCCCCGCGAATTTTAACTATGGCTACACCTTC. Translated, it gives CASTPANFNYGYTF. The chain combines TRBV28 with TRBJ1-2, with D unclear. The CDR3 contains 14 residues. Trimming cost V 7 bases and J 1 base, with 13 bases left between them. Germline V lookup: CDR1 MDHEN, CDR2 SYDVKM.

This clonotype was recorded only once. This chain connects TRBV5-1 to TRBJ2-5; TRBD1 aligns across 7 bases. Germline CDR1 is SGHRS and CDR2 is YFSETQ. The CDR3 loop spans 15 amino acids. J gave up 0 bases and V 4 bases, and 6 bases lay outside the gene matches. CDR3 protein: CASSDLGTDQETQYF. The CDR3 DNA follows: TGCGCCAGCAGCGACCTGGGGACAGACCAAGAGACCCAGTACTTC. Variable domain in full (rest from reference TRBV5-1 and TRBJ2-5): KAGVTQTPRYLIKTRGQQVTLSCSPISGHRSVSWYQQTPGQGLQFLFEYFSETQRNKGNFPGRFSGRQFSNSRSEMNVSTLELGDSALYLCASSDLGTDQETQYFGPGTRLLVL.

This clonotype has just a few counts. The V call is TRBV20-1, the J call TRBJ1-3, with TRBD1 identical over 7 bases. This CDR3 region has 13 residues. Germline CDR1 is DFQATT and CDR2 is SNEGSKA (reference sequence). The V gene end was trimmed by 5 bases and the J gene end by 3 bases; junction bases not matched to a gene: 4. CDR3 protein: CSAHDRDGNTIYF. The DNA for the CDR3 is TGCAGTGCTCATGACAGGGATGGAAACACCATATATTTT.

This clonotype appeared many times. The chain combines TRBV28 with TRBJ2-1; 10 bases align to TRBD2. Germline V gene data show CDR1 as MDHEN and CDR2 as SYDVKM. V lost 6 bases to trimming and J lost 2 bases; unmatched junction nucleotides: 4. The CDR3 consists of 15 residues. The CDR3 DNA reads TGTGCCAGCAGCTCACTAGCGGGACCCTACAATGAGCAGTTCTTC. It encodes CASSSLAGPYNEQFF.

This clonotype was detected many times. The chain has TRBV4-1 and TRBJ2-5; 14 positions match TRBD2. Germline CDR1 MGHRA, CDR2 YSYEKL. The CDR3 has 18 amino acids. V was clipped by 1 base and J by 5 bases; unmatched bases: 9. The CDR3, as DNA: TGCGCCAGCAGCCAAGTCCCGGGGACTAGCGGGAGTGGGGAGACCCAGTACTTC. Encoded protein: CASSQVPGTSGSGETQYF.